The 17 T cell receptor beta chains below come from one sample, sequenced in a study of post-analysis software for immune sequencing data. Overall study findings and caveats: A handful of TRBV segments (TRBV5-6, TRBV5-1 and TRBV20-1 among them) occurred more frequently in patients than in controls.

These receptors have no known antigen. Unique-molecular-identifier-tagged TCR beta cDNA libraries were used. A single record per CDR3 protein comes from TCRdb applying MiXCR to the PCR reads. The data contain roughly 410,000 distinct CDR3 sequences, around a third of them singletons. Sequencing was carried out using blood. These receptors all stem from a girl between 5 and 17 years old with multiple sclerosis.

The J gene is TRBJ2-7, the V gene TRBV11-2, with D maybe TRBD1 (7 bases). Germline V CDR1 and CDR2: SGHAT, FQNNGV. V was trimmed by 0 bases and J by 4 bases, leaving 16 bases between them. This CDR3 contains 16 residues. CDR3 sequence reads: CASSLDTGEEGYEQYF. CDR3 sequence (DNA): TGTGCCAGCAGCTTAGATACAGGGGAGGAAGGTTACGAGCAGTACTTC.

In this sample, this clonotype turned up a few times. J is TRBJ2-6 and V is TRBV12-3 or TRBV12-4; 11 nucleotides align to TRBD2. Trimming removed 5 bases from V and 0 bases from J; junction bases left unmatched: 6. The CDR3 totals 18 residues. DNA for the CDR3: TGTGCCAGCAGTGTGCTAGCGGGGGGCCTCTCTGGGGCCAACGTCCTGACTTTC. Its translation: CASSVLAGGLSGANVLTF.

Many counts were recorded for this clonotype. The V gene is TRBV9, the J gene TRBJ1-2; unclear D gene. Germline CDR1 SGDLS, CDR2 YYNGEE. This CDR3 is built from 14 residues. Trimming left V 1 base short and J 2 bases short, with 9 bases between. Written as DNA, the CDR3 is TGTGCCAGCAGCGTATACACAGCAAACTATGGCTACACCTTC. Translation gives CASSVYTANYGYTF. The complete variable domain, with remaining parts taken from reference TRBV9 and TRBJ1-2, reads DSGVTQTPKHLITATGQRVTLRCSPRSGDLSVYWYQQSLDQGLQFLIQYYNGEERAKGNILERFSAQQFPDLHSELNLSSLELGDSALYFCASSVYTANYGYTFGSGTRLTVV.

In this sample, this clonotype turned up many times. The chain carries TRBV7-9 and TRBJ2-3; D unresolved. Trimming removed 1 base at V and 3 bases at J, with 5 bases between. This CDR3 is 13 amino acids long. CDR1 is SEHNR, CDR2 FQNEAQ, per germline (reference sequence). DNA of the CDR3: TGTGCCAGCAGCTTAGGGGATACAGATACGCAGTATTTT. This encodes CASSLGDTDTQYF. Based on the CDR3 plus reference TRBV7-9 and TRBJ2-3, the full variable domain is DTGVSQNPRHKITKRGQNVTFRCDPISEHNRLYWYRQTLGQGPEFLTYFQNEAQLEKSRLLSDRFSAERPKGSFSTLEIQRTEQGDSAMYLCASSLGDTDTQYFGPGTRLTVL.

The rearrangement uses TRBV28 and TRBJ1-1; TRBD1 might be the D (5 bases). Germline values: CDR1 MDHEN, CDR2 SYDVKM. This CDR3 comprises 12 residues. V dropped 2 bases and J dropped 11 bases, with 12 bases sitting between them. CDR3 DNA sequence: TGTGCCAGCAGTTTAGCAATAGGGGAGGCTTTCTTT. This codes for CASSLAIGEAFF.

This chain uses TRBV4-1 with TRBJ2-5; 7 positions match TRBD1. The CDR3 covers 15 residues. CDR1 is MGHRA, CDR2 YSYEKL, per germline. V lost 2 bases to trimming and J lost 13 bases; unmatched junction nucleotides: 16. The CDR3 nucleotides read TGCGCCAGCAGCCAATCTTACAGGGGCACCGACGAGCGGTACTTC. Protein product: CASSQSYRGTDERYF.

This chain uses TRBV4-2 with TRBJ2-1; 10 bases are a match to TRBD2. J was trimmed by 4 bases and V by 0 bases; bases with no gene match: 9. The CDR3 is 18 residues long. CDR1 is LGHNA and CDR2 is YNFKEQ in the germline V gene. The CDR3 loop is CASSQDAPPSGSYNEQFF. CDR3 sequence (DNA): TGTGCCAGCAGCCAAGATGCCCCCCCTAGCGGGAGTTACAATGAGCAGTTCTTC.

This clonotype was observed a few times. The gene calls are TRBV20-1 and TRBJ2-5; TRBD2 agrees at 11 bases. Trimming cost V 2 bases and J 2 bases; bases outside gene matches: 1. CDR3 length equals 14 residues. Germline loops: CDR1 DFQATT, CDR2 SNEGSKA (reference sequence). The CDR3 DNA follows: TGCAGTGCTAGATCTAGCGGGGGGCAAGAGACCCAGTACTTC. It translates to CSARSSGGQETQYF.

This clonotype has just a few counts. This chain links TRBV7-9 with TRBJ2-5; TRBD2 agrees at 10 bases. J lost 0 bases, V lost 5 bases, and 3 bases had no gene match. The germline gives CDR1 SEHNR, CDR2 FQNEAQ (reference sequence). The CDR3 totals 15 residues. The CDR3 DNA is TGTGCCAGCAGCCAAGCGGGGGGGTACCAAGAGACCCAGTACTTC. Translated, it gives CASSQAGGYQETQYF.

The chain recombines TRBV12-3 or TRBV12-4 with TRBJ1-2; a possible D gene is TRBD1 (5 bases). The CDR3 contains 13 residues. DNA for the CDR3: TGTGCGAGCTCTCCGGGGCCACGCTATGGCTACACCTTC. It is translated as CASSPGPRYGYTF.

V and J are TRBV10-3 and TRBJ1-2; no definite D call. The germline gives CDR1 ENHRY, CDR2 SYGVKD. The CDR3 is 12 amino acids. V lost 0 bases and J lost 6, with 5 bases in between. CDR3 region: CAISESTDGYTF. CDR3 nucleotides: TGTGCCATCAGTGAGTCAACTGATGGCTACACCTTC.

The CDR3 DNA reads as TGTGCCAGCAGCTTGACTGTTAGCGGGGGCAGAGATACGCAGTATTTT. Its translation: CASSLTVSGGRDTQYF. The chain has TRBV7-9 and TRBJ2-3, with 9 positions matching TRBD2. The junction had 9 bases not matched to a gene; V was cut back by 3 bases and J by 5 bases. This CDR3 contains 16 residues. Germline V gene lookup returns CDR1 SEHNR and CDR2 FQNEAQ (reference sequence).

This clonotype appeared a few times. The chain uses TRBV2 and TRBJ1-6; no clear D gene. Germline V gene lookup returns CDR1 SNHLY and CDR2 FYNNEI. Deletions cut 8 bases from V and 10 bases from J, with 15 bases between. The CDR3 is 13 residues long. For the CDR3, the DNA is TGTGCCAGCCGTGGGCAAGAGGGCTCACCCCTCCACTTT. It specifies CASRGQEGSPLHF.

Regarding this clonotype: The junction departs from germline at one end; a sequencing error may be responsible. The V and J genes are TRBV7-9 and TRBJ1-5; D gene ambiguous. Looked up from germline, CDR1 is SEHNR and CDR2 is FQNEAQ (reference sequence). This CDR3 contains 15 residues. The CDR3 loop is CASSLSADSDQPQHF. CDR3 coding DNA: TGTGCCAGCAGCTTAAGCGCCGATAGCGATCAGCCCCAGCATTTT.

The chain carries TRBV20-1 and TRBJ1-2; no firm D call. CDR1 and CDR2 from the germline V gene are DFQATT and SNEGSKA (reference sequence). V lost 1 base and J lost 6, with 6 bases in between. The CDR3 has 11 residues. CDR3 sequence: CSARGLHGYTF. For the CDR3, the DNA is TGCAGTGCTAGAGGCCTCCATGGCTACACCTTC.

CDR3 loop: CASSLYGGAGGNEQFF. CDR3 bases: TGTGCCAGCAGCTTATATGGTGGTGCGGGGGGCAATGAGCAGTTCTTC. This rearrangement joins TRBV7-2 to TRBJ2-1; 8 nucleotides line up with TRBD2. With 2 bases clipped from V and 6 bases from J, the junction kept 9 bases outside the gene matches. This CDR3 has 16 residues. From germline, CDR1 is SGHTA and CDR2 FQGNSA. Together with reference TRBV7-2 and TRBJ2-1, the CDR3 gives the full variable domain: GAGVSQSPSNKVTEKGKDVELRCDPISGHTALYWYRQSLGQGLEFLIYFQGNSAPDKSGLPSDRFSAERTGGSVSTLTIQRTQQEDSAVYLCASSLYGGAGGNEQFFGPGTRLTVL.

This clonotype has a handful of counts. The chain is built from TRBV5-1 and TRBJ2-1; no definite D call. V lost 0 bases and J 5 bases, leaving 12 bases between the germline ends. The germline V gene has CDR1 SGHRS and CDR2 YFSETQ. CDR3 size: 15 residues. The CDR3 region has the DNA TGCGCCAGCAGCTTGGATGGGCGGCCGAACAATGAGCAGTTCTTC. Protein: CASSLDGRPNNEQFF.